This T cell receptor (beta chain) was obtained from a study of blood T cell repertoires in COVID-19. Study in general: COVID-19 samples collected from the United States, Italy and Spain covered acute and convalescent phases. T cells, B-cell-depleted T cells, or PBMCs supplied cDNA or gDNA.

The CDR3 totals 14 residues. Trimming took 6 bases from V and 8 from J; bases not matched to a gene: 9. Per the germline V gene, CDR1 is SGHTA and CDR2 is FQGNSA. The authors' processing: Cell counts per sample came from amplifying reference gene primers. TCRdb's copy holds only in-frame clones and misses some; the assay was immunoSEQ multiplex PCR. The V and J calls and clone size were taken over from that table, and D and trimming were inferred from the DNA. This sample carries approximately 70,000 clones, roughly 82% of them seen once, and the ten largest clones take 12% to 15%. Sequenced input: peripheral blood. The receptor's source is a woman over 75 with acute or convalescent COVID-19. The rearrangement uses TRBV7-2 and TRBJ2-1; 8 bases agree with TRBD1. CDR3 bases: TGTGCCAGCAGACCCGGACAGGGCAGGGATGAGCAGTTCTTC. Translated: CASRPGQGRDEQFF.